The 20 T cell receptor beta chains listed next were all sequenced from one sample in a study of tumour-infiltrating T cells in Burkitt lymphoma. The table came from immunoSEQ multiplex PCR; TCRdb's copy has only in-frame clones and leaves some out. The sample includes 1,700 or so clones, approximately 63% of them seen just once. Sequenced: tumor tissue. The receptors derive from a human donor with diffuse large B-cell lymphoma.

This rearrangement joins TRBV11-2 to TRBJ1-4; D is undetermined. The CDR3 is 15 amino acids. Germline CDR1 SGHAT, CDR2 FQNNGV. The ends were cut back, 1 base at V and 5 bases at J, with 11 bases in the middle. Written as DNA, the CDR3 is TGTGCCAGCAGCTTAGGCGTGTTACCGAATGAAAAACTGTTTTTT. Translation gives CASSLGVLPNEKLFF. The full variable domain, rest sourced from reference TRBV11-2 and TRBJ1-4, is EAGVAQSPRYKIIEKRQSVAFWCNPISGHATLYWYQQILGQGPKLLIQFQNNGVVDDSQLPKDRFSAERLKGVDSTLKIQPAKLEDSAVYLCASSLGVLPNEKLFFGSGTQLSVL.

The chain employs TRBV29-1 and TRBJ1-1, with TRBD1 as a possible D gene (6 bases). The ends were cut back, 6 bases at V and 1 base at J, with 15 bases in the middle. The CDR3 runs to 14 residues. CDR1 is SQVTM, CDR2 ANQGSEA, per germline. DNA of the CDR3: TGCAGCGTGCGATCCGGGACAACGAACACTGAAGCTTTCTTT. This codes for CSVRSGTTNTEAFF.

The sample holds a few counts of this clone. The gene calls are TRBV14 and TRBJ1-1; D gene uncertain. The CDR3 contains 13 residues. V was pared by 3 bases and J by 4 bases, with 9 bases between. CDR1 SGHDN and CDR2 FVKESK come from the germline V gene. The CDR3 here is CASSQNRGTEAFF. Here the CDR3 DNA reads TGTGCCAGCAGCCAGAATCGGGGCACTGAAGCTTTCTTT.

This clone was seen once. The V gene is TRBV6-5, the J gene TRBJ2-1, with a tentative D call TRBD1 (6 bases). V lost 0 bases, J lost 6 bases, and 15 bases lay in between. The CDR3 extends over 16 amino acids. Per the germline V gene, CDR1 is MNHEY and CDR2 is SVGAGI. The CDR3 loop reads CASSYSYAGAVNEQFF. In nucleotides, the CDR3 is TGTGCCAGCAGTTACTCGTATGCAGGGGCCGTCAATGAGCAGTTCTTC.

The CDR3 DNA reads as TGTGCCAGCAGCTCTTACAGGGGGCATAATTCACCCCTCCACTTT. Translated: CASSSYRGHNSPLHF. The rearrangement uses TRBV7-9 and TRBJ1-6; 9 bases align to TRBD1. The germline CDR1 and CDR2 sequences are SEHNR and FQNEAQ (reference sequence). CDR3 length equals 15 residues. V gave up 4 bases and J gave up 5 bases; unmatched junction bases: 3.

The table lists this clone with a few counts. This chain connects TRBV27 to TRBJ2-7; D perhaps matches TRBD2 (7 bases). The CDR3 is 13 residues long. Germline lookup yields CDR1 MNHEY and CDR2 SMNVEV (reference sequence). Trimming shortened V by 6 bases and J by 7 bases, and 16 bases separated the two germline ends. This CDR3 reads CASSGGPLEEQYF. The CDR3 nucleotides read TGTGCCAGCAGCGGGGGGCCGCTCGAAGAGCAGTACTTC.

The gene calls are TRBV5-1 and TRBJ2-7; the D is unclear. CDR1 and CDR2 from the germline V gene are SGHRS and YFSETQ. V gave up 4 bases and J gave up 6 bases, with 14 bases separating them. The CDR3 extends over 13 amino acids. The DNA of the CDR3 is TGCGCCAGCAGCACGGACCTGAGGAGCGAGCAGTACTTC. This gives the protein CASSTDLRSEQYF.

This clone was seen once. The chain couples TRBV6-6 to TRBJ2-3; no firm D call. In germline, CDR1 is MNHNY, CDR2 SVGAGI (reference sequence). The germline V and J ends were trimmed by 4 bases and 6 bases, with 17 bases remaining between them. The CDR3 length is 15 residues. The CDR3 protein is CASSSPTTPVDTQYF. Here the CDR3 DNA reads TGTGCCAGCAGTTCCCCAACTACCCCGGTGGATACGCAGTATTTT.

J is TRBJ1-2 and V is TRBV7-9, with D unresolved. Trimming took off 5 bases at V and 12 bases at J, with 19 bases between the two ends. The CDR3 is made up of 13 amino acids. The germline CDR1 and CDR2 sequences are SEHNR and FQNEAQ (reference sequence). Written as DNA, the CDR3 is TGTGCCAGCAGCCCTTGGCAGAGGACGGCTGACACCTTC. This encodes CASSPWQRTADTF. Full variable domain (outside the CDR3, taken from reference TRBV7-9 and TRBJ1-2): DTGVSQNPRHKITKRGQNVTFRCDPISEHNRLYWYRQTLGQGPEFLTYFQNEAQLEKSRLLSDRFSAERPKGSFSTLEIQRTEQGDSAMYLCASSPWQRTADTFGSGTRLTVV.

The chain couples TRBV7-2 to TRBJ2-7; possible D gene TRBD2, 6 bases. The CDR3 is 14 amino acids. Germline V gene lookup returns CDR1 SGHTA and CDR2 FQGNSA. The V and J ends lost 2 bases and 4 bases respectively, with 12 bases between them. CDR3 protein: CASSLIPGTYEQYF. The CDR3 bases are TGTGCCAGCAGCTTAATTCCCGGGACTTACGAGCAGTACTTC.

This clone occurred a few times. The J gene is TRBJ2-3, the V gene TRBV27; 10 bases map to TRBD2. This CDR3 spans 14 amino acids. V dropped 6 bases and J dropped 6; count of bases not matched to a gene: 6. Germline-derived CDR1 and CDR2 are MNHEY and SMNVEV (reference sequence). CDR3 in amino acids: CASSQTSGLDTQYF. CDR3 sequence (DNA): TGTGCCAGCAGCCAGACTAGCGGGCTGGATACGCAGTATTTT.

The chain carries TRBV4-3 and TRBJ2-1; D remains unclear. Trimming cost V 3 bases and J 4 bases, with 7 bases left between them. The CDR3 extends over 13 amino acids. Per germline, CDR1 LGHNA and CDR2 YSLEER. The CDR3 nucleotides are TGCGCCAGCAGCCAGTCTTGGTACAATGAGCAGTTCTTC. This sequence encodes CASSQSWYNEQFF.

The J gene is TRBJ2-7, the V gene TRBV6-1; the D is unclear. CDR1 MNHNS and CDR2 SASEGT come from the germline V gene. The CDR3 runs 13 residues. V gave up 4 bases and J gave up 2 bases, with 9 bases separating them. CDR3 sequence reads: CASSAYGTYEQYF. The CDR3 DNA follows: TGTGCCAGCAGTGCATACGGAACCTACGAGCAGTACTTC.

This rearrangement joins TRBV5-1 to TRBJ2-7; perhaps TRBD1 as D (6 bases). The germline V gene encodes CDR1 SGHRS and CDR2 YFSETQ. The V gene lost 5 bases and the J gene lost 3 bases, with 18 bases spanning the gap. The CDR3 is 15 amino acids. The CDR3: CASRLEQGPDYEQYF. The CDR3 DNA reads as TGCGCCAGCAGGTTAGAACAGGGTCCCGACTACGAGCAGTACTTC.

The chain employs TRBV11-2 and TRBJ2-7; 10 bases agree with TRBD1. In germline, CDR1 is SGHAT, CDR2 FQNNGV. V lost 4 bases and J lost 6; bases outside the gene matches: 6. This CDR3 has 14 residues. This CDR3 reads CASSYGTGVAEQYF. The CDR3 DNA reads as TGTGCCAGCAGCTATGGGACAGGGGTAGCCGAGCAGTACTTC. Full variable domain (missing parts from reference TRBV11-2 and TRBJ2-7): EAGVAQSPRYKIIEKRQSVAFWCNPISGHATLYWYQQILGQGPKLLIQFQNNGVVDDSQLPKDRFSAERLKGVDSTLKIQPAKLEDSAVYLCASSYGTGVAEQYFGPGTRLTVT.

The chain uses TRBV27 and TRBJ2-5, with TRBD2 matching 8 bases. CDR1 is MNHEY, CDR2 SMNVEV, per germline (reference sequence). CDR3 length: 14 amino acids. V shed 2 bases and J 3 bases; nucleotides not matched to a gene: 2. CDR3 DNA sequence: TGTGCCAGCAGTTTACTTAGCGGGAAAGAGACCCAGTACTTC. Translating it yields CASSLLSGKETQYF.

The chain recombines TRBV5-4 with TRBJ2-1; D not resolved. This CDR3 spans 12 amino acids. Germline values: CDR1 SGHNT, CDR2 YYREEE (reference sequence). Trimming left V 0 bases short and J 7 bases short, with 5 bases between. The DNA for the CDR3 is TGTGCCAGCAGCTTGGGAGTTAATGAGCAGTTCTTC. Its protein is CASSLGVNEQFF.

Relative to its sample, this clone is hyperexpanded. This chain uses TRBV9 with TRBJ2-5, with 8 bases matching TRBD1. The trim removed 0 bases at V and 2 bases at J, leaving 6 bases unmatched. The CDR3 is 16 residues long. Per germline, CDR1 SGDLS and CDR2 YYNGEE. CDR3 bases: TGTGCCAGCAGCGTAGTTGAGACAGGGGCTCAAGAGACCCAGTACTTC. Amino acid sequence: CASSVVETGAQETQYF.

The genes are TRBV2 and TRBJ2-3; 8 bases line up with TRBD1. Germline V gene sequence: CDR1 SNHLY, CDR2 FYNNEI. V was clipped by 6 bases and J by 3 bases; unmatched bases: 11. The CDR3 is 16 amino acids. CDR3 residues: CASRLVQGEITDTQYF. CDR3 nucleotides: TGTGCCAGCAGGCTCGTACAGGGGGAAATTACAGATACGCAGTATTTT. Combining the CDR3 with reference TRBV2 and TRBJ2-3 gives the whole variable domain EPEVTQTPSHQVTQMGQEVILRCVPISNHLYFYWYRQILGQKVEFLVSFYNNEISEKSEIFDDQFSVERPDGSNFTLKIRSTKLEDSAMYFCASRLVQGEITDTQYFGPGTRLTVL.

The CDR3 region is CASSPKTGKEQFF. The CDR3 coding sequence is TGTGCCAGCAGCCCAAAGACGGGAAAGGAGCAGTTCTTC. The chain carries TRBV7-8 and TRBJ2-1, with a possible D match to TRBD2 (5 bases). Germline V gene sequence: CDR1 SGHVS, CDR2 FQNEAQ. This CDR3 is 13 amino acids long. Trimming took off 5 bases at V and 10 bases at J, with 15 bases between the two ends.